This T cell receptor beta chain was obtained from a study of shared clonotypes between healthy human individuals. Study-level findings and limits: In having few donors, the study represented limited genetic and exposure-history diversity.

The CDR3 is 16 amino acids. The germline V gene has CDR1 SGHTA and CDR2 FQGNSA. The V and J ends lost 6 bases and 1 base respectively, with 18 bases between them. As concerns this clone: Its antigen is not known.

The assay was immunoSEQ multiplex PCR, and TCRdb's table has in-frame clones only and misses some. The sample carries fewer than 700,000 clones, roughly 79% recorded once. This TCR was sampled from a woman aged 40 to 50 in good health. Some clones in this sample may be carry-over from other donors' samples. V gene TRBV7-2 combines with J gene TRBJ1-1, with D perhaps matching TRBD1 (5 bases). Sequenced material: PBMCs. CDR3 sequence: CASSSSRDLRNTEAFF. The CDR3 nucleotides read TGTGCCAGCAGTTCGAGCCGGGACCTGCGGAACACTGAAGCTTTCTTT.